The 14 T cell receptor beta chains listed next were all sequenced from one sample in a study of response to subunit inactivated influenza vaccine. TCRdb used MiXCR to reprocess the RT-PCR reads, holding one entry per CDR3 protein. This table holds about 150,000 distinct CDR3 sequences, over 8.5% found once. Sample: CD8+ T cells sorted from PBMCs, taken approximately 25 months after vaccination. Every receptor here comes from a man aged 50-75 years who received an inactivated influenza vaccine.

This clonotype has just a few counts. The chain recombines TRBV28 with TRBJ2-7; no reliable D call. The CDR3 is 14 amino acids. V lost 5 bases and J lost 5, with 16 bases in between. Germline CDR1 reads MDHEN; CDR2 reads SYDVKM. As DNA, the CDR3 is TGTGCCAGCAGTCCCAACGGCCCTGCTCACGAGCAGTACTTC. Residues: CASSPNGPAHEQYF.

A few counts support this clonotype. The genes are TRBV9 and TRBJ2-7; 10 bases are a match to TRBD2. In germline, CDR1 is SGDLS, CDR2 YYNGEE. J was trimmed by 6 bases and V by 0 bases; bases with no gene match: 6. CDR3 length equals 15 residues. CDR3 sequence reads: CASSVGGLAGVEQYF. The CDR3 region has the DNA TGTGCCAGCAGCGTAGGAGGTCTAGCGGGAGTCGAGCAGTACTTC.

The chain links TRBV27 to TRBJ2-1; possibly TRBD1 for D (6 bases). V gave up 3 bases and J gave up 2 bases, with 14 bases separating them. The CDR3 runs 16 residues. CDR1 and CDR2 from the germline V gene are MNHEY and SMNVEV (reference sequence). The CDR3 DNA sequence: TGTGCCAGCAGTTTTTTGGGGGCCCAAACCTACAATGAGCAGTTCTTC. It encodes CASSFLGAQTYNEQFF.

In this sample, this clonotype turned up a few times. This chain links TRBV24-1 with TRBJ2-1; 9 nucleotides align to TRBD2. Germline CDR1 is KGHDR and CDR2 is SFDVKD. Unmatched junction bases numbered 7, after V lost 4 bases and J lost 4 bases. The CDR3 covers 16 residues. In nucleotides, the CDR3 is TGTGCCACCAGTGACCCCACTAGCGGGCAGTACAATGAGCAGTTCTTC. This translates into CATSDPTSGQYNEQFF.

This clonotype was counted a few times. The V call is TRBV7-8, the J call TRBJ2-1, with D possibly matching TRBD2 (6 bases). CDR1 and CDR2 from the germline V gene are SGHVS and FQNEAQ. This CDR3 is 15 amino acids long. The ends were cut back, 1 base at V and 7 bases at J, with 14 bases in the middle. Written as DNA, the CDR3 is TGTGCCAGCAGCTTAGGGGCGGGGCGGGGTAATGAGCAGTTCTTC. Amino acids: CASSLGAGRGNEQFF.

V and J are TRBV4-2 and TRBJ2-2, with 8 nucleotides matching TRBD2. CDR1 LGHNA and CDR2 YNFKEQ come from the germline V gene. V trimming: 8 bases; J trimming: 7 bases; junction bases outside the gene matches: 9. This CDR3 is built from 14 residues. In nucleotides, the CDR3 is TGTGCCAGCCGCCCCGGGACTAGAGTCGGGGAGCTGTTTTTT. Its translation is CASRPGTRVGELFF.

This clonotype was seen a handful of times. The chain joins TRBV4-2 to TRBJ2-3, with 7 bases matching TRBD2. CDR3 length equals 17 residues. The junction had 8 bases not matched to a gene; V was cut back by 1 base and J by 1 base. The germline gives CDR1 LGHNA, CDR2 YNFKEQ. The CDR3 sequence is CASSQGVGGVGTDTQYF. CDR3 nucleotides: TGTGCCAGCAGCCAAGGAGTGGGGGGGGTGGGCACAGATACGCAGTATTTT.

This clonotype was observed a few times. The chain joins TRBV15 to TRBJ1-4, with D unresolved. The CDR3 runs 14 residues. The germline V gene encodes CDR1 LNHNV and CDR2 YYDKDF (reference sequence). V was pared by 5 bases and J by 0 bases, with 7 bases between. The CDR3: CATSPGTTNEKLFF. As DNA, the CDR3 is TGTGCCACCAGCCCCGGCACAACTAATGAAAAACTGTTTTTT.

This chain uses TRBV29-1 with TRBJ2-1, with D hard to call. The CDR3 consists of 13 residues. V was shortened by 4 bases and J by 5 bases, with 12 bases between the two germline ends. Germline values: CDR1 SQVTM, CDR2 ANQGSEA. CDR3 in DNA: TGCAGCGTTGTTGGTTATGGGAACAATGAGCAGTTCTTC. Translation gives CSVVGYGNNEQFF.

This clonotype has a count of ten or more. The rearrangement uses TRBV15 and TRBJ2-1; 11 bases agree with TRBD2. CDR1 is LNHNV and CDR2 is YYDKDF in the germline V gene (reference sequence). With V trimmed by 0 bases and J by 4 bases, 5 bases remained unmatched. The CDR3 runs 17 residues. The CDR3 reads CATSRDMTSGAYNEQFF. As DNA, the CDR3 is TGTGCCACCAGCAGAGATATGACTAGCGGGGCGTACAATGAGCAGTTCTTC.

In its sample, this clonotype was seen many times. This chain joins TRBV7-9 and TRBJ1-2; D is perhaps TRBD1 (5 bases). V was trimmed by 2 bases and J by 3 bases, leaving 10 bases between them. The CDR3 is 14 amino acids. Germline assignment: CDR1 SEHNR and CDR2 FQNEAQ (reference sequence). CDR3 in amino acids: CASSLSGTDYGYTF. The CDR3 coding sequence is TGTGCCAGCAGCTTATCAGGGACTGACTATGGCTACACCTTC.

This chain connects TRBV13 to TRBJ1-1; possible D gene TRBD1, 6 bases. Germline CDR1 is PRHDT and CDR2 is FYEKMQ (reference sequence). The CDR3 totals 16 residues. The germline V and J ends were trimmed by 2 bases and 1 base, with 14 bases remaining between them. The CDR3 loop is CASSLYRGASNTEAFF. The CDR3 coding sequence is TGTGCCAGCAGCTTATATCGGGGGGCCTCGAACACTGAAGCTTTCTTT.

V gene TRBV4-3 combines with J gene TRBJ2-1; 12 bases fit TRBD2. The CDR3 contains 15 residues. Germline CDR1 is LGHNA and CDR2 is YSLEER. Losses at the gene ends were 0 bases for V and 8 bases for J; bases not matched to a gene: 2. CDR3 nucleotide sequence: TGCGCCAGCAGCCAAGACCTAGCGGGAGGGTATGAGCAGTTCTTC. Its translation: CASSQDLAGGYEQFF.

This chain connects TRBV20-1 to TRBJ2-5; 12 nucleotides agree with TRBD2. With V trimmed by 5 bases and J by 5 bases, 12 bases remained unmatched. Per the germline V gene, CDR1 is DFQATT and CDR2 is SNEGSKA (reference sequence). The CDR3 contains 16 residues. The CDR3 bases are TGCAGTGCTGGAACCTCTAGCGGGAGGGCCGGGGAGACCCAGTACTTC. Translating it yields CSAGTSSGRAGETQYF.